This entry describes one T cell receptor beta chain. Its antigen is not identified. The CDR3 runs to 16 residues. Germline V gives CDR1 MNHNS, CDR2 SASEGT. After removal of 1 base from V and 3 bases from J, the junction contained 4 bases not matched to a gene. These data belong to a study of cytomegalovirus exposure and HLA in healthy donors. Findings and limits, study-wide: In vitro confirmation showed a few CMV-associated chains to be CMV antigen specific. One cluster of highly shared sequence variants probably arose as a sequencing artifact.

The PCR made use of 60 Vbeta and 13 Jbeta primers. This table comes from immunoSEQ multiplex PCR, and its TCRdb copy is limited to in-frame clones, with some not included. Of 150,000 to 190,000 clones listed, approximately 77% are singletons. This TCR was sampled from a man aged 18-30 years in good health and CMV-seronegative. This rearrangement joins TRBV6-1 to TRBJ1-3, with 9 bases identical to TRBD1. Sequencing input: PBMCs. In DNA, the CDR3 is TGTGCCAGCAGTGAAGAACACAGGGGGCTTGGAAACACCATATATTTT. Residues: CASSEEHRGLGNTIYF.